Following are 20 T cell receptor beta chains from one sample sequenced in a study of shared clonotypes between healthy human individuals (dated by TCRdb to 2018 to 2021). Libraries were made using the immunoSEQ multiplex PCR assay. The clones in this table, taken by TCRdb from immuneACCESS, are in-frame only. Not every clone is retained; where verified, under half of the shortfall comes from an unresolved V gene, and the cause of the rest is unknown. Across this sample there are approximately 2.5 million clones, with roughly 93% seen only once. The ten largest account for about 0.38% of the sample. The sequenced sample consisted of naive CD4+ T cells from PBMCs. The cell subset or site label for this specimen denotes: CD45RA+ positively selected. The source of these receptors is a man younger than 35 in good health. Some clones in this sample may be carry-over from other donors' samples.

This clone appeared a single time. This chain joins TRBV7-3 and TRBJ2-6; TRBD1 matches 7 bases. The CDR3 totals 17 residues. The germline CDR1 and CDR2 sequences are SGHTA and FQGTGA. V lost 5 bases, J lost 2 bases, and 9 bases stayed unmatched. DNA of the CDR3: TGTGCCAGCAGCCCCCAGGGGGTACTAGCTGGGGCCAACGTCCTGACTTTC. This codes for CASSPQGVLAGANVLTF.

This clone was counted a few times. The chain carries TRBV29-1 and TRBJ1-1; weak D call: TRBD1 (5 bases). Between the trimmed V and J ends, which lost 5 bases and 4 bases, there was a span of 14 bases. Looked up from germline, CDR1 is SQVTM and CDR2 is ANQGSEA. The CDR3 sequence is 13 residues long. The CDR3: CSVSKWGITEAFF. The CDR3 bases are TGCAGCGTTTCCAAGTGGGGGATCACTGAAGCTTTCTTT.

The gene calls are TRBV5-1 and TRBJ2-6; the D is unclear. Germline CDR1 reads SGHRS; CDR2 reads YFSETQ. This CDR3 has 15 residues. Trimming cost V 2 bases and J 0 bases, with 6 bases left between them. CDR3 coding DNA: TGCGCCAGCAGCTTCGGAGTCTCTGGGGCCAACGTCCTGACTTTC. Protein: CASSFGVSGANVLTF.

The chain employs TRBV28 and TRBJ1-5; possibly TRBD1 for D (5 bases). The V end was cut by 6 bases, the J end by 4 bases, with 16 bases between. The CDR3 is made up of 15 amino acids. Germline loops: CDR1 MDHEN, CDR2 SYDVKM. In DNA form, the CDR3 reads TGTGCCAGCAGCCCTCGGGACGGCCTAAATCAGCCCCAGCATTTT. Its protein product is CASSPRDGLNQPQHF.

The V and J genes are TRBV6-6 and TRBJ2-5; maybe TRBD2 (6 bases). The length of the CDR3 is 14 residues. The V end was cut by 2 bases, the J end by 5 bases, with 12 bases between. The germline gives CDR1 MNHNY, CDR2 SVGAGI (reference sequence). The CDR3 bases are TGTGCCAGCAGTTACCCGACTAGTCCGGAGACCCAGTACTTC. Protein: CASSYPTSPETQYF.

This chain uses TRBV7-3 with TRBJ2-1; 7 bases line up with TRBD2. The V segment lost 5 bases and the J segment 7 bases; nucleotides outside the gene matches: 14. Looked up from germline, CDR1 is SGHTA and CDR2 is FQGTGA. The CDR3 contains 16 residues. The CDR3 is CASSPRLALGENEQFF. The CDR3 region has the DNA TGTGCCAGCAGCCCACGACTAGCACTTGGCGAGAATGAGCAGTTCTTC.

This clone showed up just a few times. The chain joins TRBV2 to TRBJ1-5, with a tentative D call TRBD1 (5 bases). Between the trimmed V and J ends, which lost 0 bases and 7 bases, there was a span of 7 bases. Looked up from germline, CDR1 is SNHLY and CDR2 is FYNNEI. The CDR3 extends over 13 amino acids. This chain's CDR3 is CASSEAGAQPQHF. As DNA, the CDR3 is TGTGCCAGCAGTGAAGCAGGGGCCCAGCCCCAGCATTTT.

In its sample, this clone was seen once. The V call is TRBV7-9, the J call TRBJ1-6; TRBD1 is a possible D gene (5 bases). The CDR3 contains 15 residues. V lost 0 bases and J lost 14, with 17 bases in between. Per germline, CDR1 SEHNR and CDR2 FQNEAQ (reference sequence). Here the CDR3 DNA reads TGTGCCAGCAGCTTAGCTCGGGCAGGGCCCCTGTCCCTCCACTTT. Translating gives CASSLARAGPLSLHF.

The chain recombines TRBV9 with TRBJ2-5; TRBD2 agrees at 7 bases. Germline V gene lookup returns CDR1 SGDLS and CDR2 YYNGEE. The ends lost 3 bases at V and 0 bases at J; junction bases unmatched: 5. The CDR3 loop spans 15 amino acids. The CDR3 loop reads CASSERGAHQETQYF. The DNA for the CDR3 is TGTGCCAGCAGCGAGCGGGGAGCCCACCAAGAGACCCAGTACTTC.

The chain links TRBV27 to TRBJ1-5, with TRBD1 matching over 8 bases. The length of the CDR3 is 15 residues. Trimming at V came to 3 bases and at J to 5 bases, leaving 6 bases not matched to a gene. Germline-derived CDR1 and CDR2 are MNHEY and SMNVEV (reference sequence). The CDR3 sequence is CASSFSQGAHQPQHF. CDR3 coding DNA: TGTGCCAGCAGTTTTTCCCAGGGGGCGCATCAGCCCCAGCATTTT.

J is TRBJ1-5 and V is TRBV30, with D maybe TRBD1 (5 bases). The germline V gene has CDR1 GTSNPN and CDR2 SVGIG (reference sequence). The CDR3 runs 12 residues. Trimming shortened V by 0 bases and J by 8 bases, and 8 bases separated the two germline ends. CDR3 sequence reads: CAWSVGGEPQHF. CDR3 in DNA: TGTGCCTGGAGTGTCGGGGGGGAGCCCCAGCATTTT.

The chain recombines TRBV7-2 with TRBJ2-5; no reliable D call. From germline, CDR1 is SGHTA and CDR2 FQGNSA. The V and J ends lost 5 bases and 5 bases respectively, with 9 bases between them. This CDR3 is 12 amino acids long. The CDR3 here is CASSPPSETQYF. The CDR3 coding sequence is TGTGCCAGCAGCCCCCCTTCGGAGACCCAGTACTTC.

The chain joins TRBV19 to TRBJ1-5; TRBD1 matches 9 bases. With V trimmed by 3 bases and J by 3 bases, 6 bases remained unmatched. Looked up from germline, CDR1 is LNHDA and CDR2 is SQIVND (reference sequence). The CDR3 has 16 amino acids. The chain's CDR3 is CASSIGTGGHNQPQHF. The CDR3 DNA reads TGTGCCAGTAGTATTGGAACAGGGGGCCACAATCAGCCCCAGCATTTT.

The genes are TRBV30 and TRBJ2-5; 11 bases fit TRBD2. Germline CDR1 and CDR2: GTSNPN and SVGIG (reference sequence). CDR3 size: 15 residues. V shed 3 bases and J 3 bases; nucleotides not matched to a gene: 6. Here the CDR3 reads CAWRGGLAEKETQYF. CDR3 bases: TGTGCCTGGAGGGGGGGACTAGCGGAAAAAGAGACCCAGTACTTC.

A remark on this clone: The sample holds other DNA sequences that translate to the same CDR3. The genes are TRBV7-9 and TRBJ2-7; TRBD2 agrees at 7 bases. V lost 1 base to trimming and J lost 3 bases; unmatched junction nucleotides: 0. This CDR3 is built from 13 residues. Per the germline V gene, CDR1 is SEHNR and CDR2 is FQNEAQ (reference sequence). The CDR3 DNA sequence: TGTGCCAGCAGCTTAGGCGGGGGCTACGAGCAGTACTTC. It yields the protein CASSLGGGYEQYF.

This clone was recorded once. The V gene is TRBV4-3, the J gene TRBJ1-4; D is undetermined. V was cut by 3 bases and J by 0 bases, with 5 bases left in between. CDR1 is LGHNA, CDR2 YSLEER, per germline. This CDR3 has 14 amino acids. In nucleotides, the CDR3 is TGCGCCAGCAGCCACAAAACAACTAATGAAAAACTGTTTTTT. Its translation: CASSHKTTNEKLFF.

The CDR3 nucleotides are TGTGCCACCAGCAGAGAAGGGACAGGGTATGGCTACACCTTC. Translation gives CATSREGTGYGYTF. The chain carries TRBV15 and TRBJ1-2; TRBD1 aligns across 9 bases. Germline CDR1 is LNHNV and CDR2 is YYDKDF (reference sequence). Losses at the gene ends were 0 bases for V and 5 bases for J; bases not matched to a gene: 1. There are 14 residues in the CDR3. Complete variable domain (other parts from reference TRBV15 and TRBJ1-2): DAMVIQNPRYQVTQFGKPVTLSCSQTLNHNVMYWYQQKSSQAPKLLFHYYDKDFNNEADTPDNFQSRRPNTSFCFLDIRSPGLGDTAMYLCATSREGTGYGYTFGSGTRLTVV.

This chain joins TRBV7-3 and TRBJ2-2; D might be TRBD2 (5 bases). Trimming shortened V by 1 base and J by 5 bases, and 14 bases separated the two germline ends. The germline V gene encodes CDR1 SGHTA and CDR2 FQGTGA. The CDR3 runs 16 residues. This chain's CDR3 is CASSLMEAVKTGELFF. The CDR3 nucleotides read TGTGCCAGCAGCTTAATGGAGGCAGTAAAGACCGGGGAGCTGTTTTTT. The full variable domain, in which reference TRBV7-3 and TRBJ2-2 provide the parts outside the CDR3, is GAGVSQTPSNKVTEKGKYVELRCDPISGHTALYWYRQSLGQGPEFLIYFQGTGAADDSGLPNDRFFAVRPEGSVSTLKIQRTERGDSAVYLCASSLMEAVKTGELFFGEGSRLTVL.

The chain employs TRBV11-3 and TRBJ2-3, with D tentatively TRBD1 (5 bases). The V end lost 3 bases, the J end lost 6 bases, and 19 bases lay between the germline ends. The CDR3 covers 16 residues. Looked up from germline, CDR1 is SGHNT and CDR2 is YENEEA. The CDR3 protein is CASSLEVGRKGDTQYF. The CDR3 DNA is TGTGCCAGCAGCTTGGAAGTAGGCAGGAAGGGGGATACGCAGTATTTT. The variable domain in full, completed from reference TRBV11-3 and TRBJ2-3, reads EAGVVQSPRYKIIEKKQPVAFWCNPISGHNTLYWYLQNLGQGPELLIRYENEEAVDDSQLPKDRFSAERLKGVDSTLKIQPAELGDSAVYLCASSLEVGRKGDTQYFGPGTRLTVL.

The rearrangement uses TRBV6-6 and TRBJ2-5; either TRBD1 or TRBD2 may fit D (6 bases each). This CDR3 contains 16 residues. The V end was cut by 7 bases, the J end by 5 bases, with 23 bases between. From germline, CDR1 is MNHNY and CDR2 SVGAGI (reference sequence). CDR3: CASNHARTAGGETQYF. CDR3 coding DNA: TGTGCCAGCAACCACGCCCGGACAGCGGGCGGGGAGACCCAGTACTTC.